This TCR beta chain was recorded in a study of shared clonotypes between healthy human individuals. The donors, healthy adults who were HIV-negative, had experienced no recent acute infections or vaccinations. Memory CD4+ cells were the fraction left after CD45RA+ naive selection. Of note for this clone: No antigen is known for it.

Using immunoSEQ multiplex PCR, the repertoire was profiled, and TCRdb retains in-frame clones only, with some absent. Among nearly 1 million clones listed, over 75% were seen once. General study results and limits: The small donor group covered limited genetic and exposure diversity. Memory subsets generally showed smaller estimated richness than naive subsets did.

Sequencing was carried out using memory CD4+ T cells sorted from blood. The subset denotes: CD45RA-negative fraction. The sequence was obtained from a man younger than 30 in good health.

CDR3 amino acids: CASSHPGLYQPQHF. The CDR3 nucleotides read TGTGCCAGCAGCCACCCGGGATTATATCAGCCCCAGCATTTT. The chain carries TRBV7-8 and TRBJ1-5; D uncertain. CDR1 and CDR2 (germline): SGHVS, FQNEAQ. The CDR3 spans 14 residues. The V end was cut by 5 bases, the J end by 5 bases, with 13 bases between.